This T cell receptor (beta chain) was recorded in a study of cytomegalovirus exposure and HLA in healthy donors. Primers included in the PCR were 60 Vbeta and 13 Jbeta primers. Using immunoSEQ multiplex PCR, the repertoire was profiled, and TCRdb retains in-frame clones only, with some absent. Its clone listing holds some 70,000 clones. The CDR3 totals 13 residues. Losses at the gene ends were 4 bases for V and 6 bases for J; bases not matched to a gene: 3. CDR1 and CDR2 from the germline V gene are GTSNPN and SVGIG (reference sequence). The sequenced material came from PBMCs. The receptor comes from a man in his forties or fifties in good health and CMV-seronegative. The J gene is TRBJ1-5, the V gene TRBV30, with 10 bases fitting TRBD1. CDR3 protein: CAWTTGGGQPQHF. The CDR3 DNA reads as TGTGCCTGGACGACAGGGGGCGGTCAGCCCCAGCATTTT. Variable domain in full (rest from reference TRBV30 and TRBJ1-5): SQTIHQWPATLVQPVGSPLSLECTVEGTSNPNLYWYRQAAGRGLQLLFYSVGIGQISSEVPQNLSASRPQDRQFILSSKKLLLSDSGFYLCAWTTGGGQPQHFGDGTRLSIL.